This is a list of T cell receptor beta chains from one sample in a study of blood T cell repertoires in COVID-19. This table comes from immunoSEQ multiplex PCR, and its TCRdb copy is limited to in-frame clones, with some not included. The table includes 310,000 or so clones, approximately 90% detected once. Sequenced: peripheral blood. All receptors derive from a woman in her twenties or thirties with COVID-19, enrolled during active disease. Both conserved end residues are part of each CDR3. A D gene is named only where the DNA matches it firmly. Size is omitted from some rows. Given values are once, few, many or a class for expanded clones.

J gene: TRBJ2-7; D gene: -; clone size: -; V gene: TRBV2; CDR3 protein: CASSELLLAYSYEQYF; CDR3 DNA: TGTGCCAGCAGTGAATTACTTCTAGCGTATTCCTACGAGCAGTACTTC
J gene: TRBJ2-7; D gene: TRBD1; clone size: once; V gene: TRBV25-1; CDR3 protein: CASRSGQGTEQYF; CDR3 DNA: TGTGCCAGCAGATCGGGACAGGGTACCGAGCAGTACTTC
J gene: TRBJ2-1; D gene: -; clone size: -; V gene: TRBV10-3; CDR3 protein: CAIAGSYNEQFF; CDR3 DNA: TGTGCCATCGCGGGCTCCTACAATGAGCAGTTCTTC
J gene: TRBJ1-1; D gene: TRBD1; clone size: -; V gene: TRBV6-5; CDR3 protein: CASRLGGGASTEAFF; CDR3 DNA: TGTGCCAGCAGACTAGGAGGGGGCGCGAGCACTGAAGCTTTCTTT
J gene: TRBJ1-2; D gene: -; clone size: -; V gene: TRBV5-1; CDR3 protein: CASSFIGRTYGYTF; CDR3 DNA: TGCGCCAGCAGCTTTATTGGCAGAACCTATGGCTACACCTTC
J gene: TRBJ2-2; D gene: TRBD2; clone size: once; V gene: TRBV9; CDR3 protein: CASSSQGAGGLTGELFF; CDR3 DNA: TGTGCCAGCAGTTCCCAAGGAGCGGGAGGTCTTACCGGGGAGCTGTTTTTT
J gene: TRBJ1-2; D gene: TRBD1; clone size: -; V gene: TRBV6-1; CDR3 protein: CASSDGSGDRGRSYGYTF; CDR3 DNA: TGTGCCAGCAGTGACGGGAGTGGGGACAGGGGGCGCAGCTATGGCTACACCTTC
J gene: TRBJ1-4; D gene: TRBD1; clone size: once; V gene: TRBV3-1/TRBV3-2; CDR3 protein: CASSRRQGPSGNEKLFF; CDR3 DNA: TGTGCCAGCAGCCGCAGACAGGGGCCCTCTGGTAATGAAAAACTGTTTTTT
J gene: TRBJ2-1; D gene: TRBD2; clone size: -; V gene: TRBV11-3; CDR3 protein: CASSVGGRAPNEQFF; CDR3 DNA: TGTGCCAGCAGCGTTGGCGGGAGGGCCCCCAATGAGCAGTTCTTC
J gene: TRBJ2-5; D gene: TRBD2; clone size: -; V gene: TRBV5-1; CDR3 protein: CASSRTSRETQYF; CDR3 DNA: TGCGCCAGCAGCAGGACTAGTAGAGAGACCCAGTACTTC
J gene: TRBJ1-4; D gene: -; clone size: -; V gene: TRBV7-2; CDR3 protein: CASSLSQGFNEKLFF; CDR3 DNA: TGTGCCAGCAGCCTATCCCAGGGGTTTAATGAAAAACTGTTTTTT
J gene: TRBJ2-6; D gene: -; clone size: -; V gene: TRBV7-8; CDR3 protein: CASSLVGGEIAGANVLTF; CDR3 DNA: TGTGCCAGCAGCTTAGTAGGGGGTGAAATCGCTGGGGCCAACGTCCTGACTTTC
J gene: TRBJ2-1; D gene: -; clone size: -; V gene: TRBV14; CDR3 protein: CASSQDLAGAGYNEQFF; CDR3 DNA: TGTGCCAGCAGCCAAGATCTCGCCGGAGCTGGGTACAATGAGCAGTTCTTC
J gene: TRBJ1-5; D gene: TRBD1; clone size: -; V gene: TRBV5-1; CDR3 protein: CASSQAPQGAGGNQPQHF; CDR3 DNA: TGCGCCAGCAGCCAGGCCCCACAGGGGGCAGGGGGCAATCAGCCCCAGCATTTT
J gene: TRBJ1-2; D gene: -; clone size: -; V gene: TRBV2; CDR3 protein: CATLTQGSQGYTF; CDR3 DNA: TGTGCCACCCTTACCCAGGGCAGCCAAGGCTACACCTTC
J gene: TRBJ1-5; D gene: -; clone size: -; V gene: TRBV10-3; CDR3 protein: CAISGSGAGDQPQHF; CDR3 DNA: TGTGCCATCAGTGGGAGTGGGGCAGGTGATCAGCCCCAGCATTTT
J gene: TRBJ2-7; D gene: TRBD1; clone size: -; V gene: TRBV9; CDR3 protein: CASSPQDRQSYEQYF; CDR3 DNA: TGTGCCAGCAGCCCCCAGGACAGGCAATCCTACGAGCAGTACTTC
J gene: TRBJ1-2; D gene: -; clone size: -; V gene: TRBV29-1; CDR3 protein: CSVDSLFGPTGYGYTF; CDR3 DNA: TGCAGCGTTGATTCTTTATTTGGCCCGACAGGCTATGGCTACACCTTC
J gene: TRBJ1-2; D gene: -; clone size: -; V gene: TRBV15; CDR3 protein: CATSRQQGHDYGYTF; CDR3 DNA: TGTGCCACCAGCAGGCAACAGGGCCACGACTATGGCTACACCTTC
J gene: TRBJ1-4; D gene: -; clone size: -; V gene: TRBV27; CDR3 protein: CASSLRGGAWEKLFF; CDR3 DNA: TGTGCCAGCAGTTTAAGGGGGGGGGCTTGGGAAAAACTGTTTTTT
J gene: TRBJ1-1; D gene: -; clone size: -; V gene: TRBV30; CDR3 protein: CAWSTVEAFF; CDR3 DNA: TGTGCCTGGAGTACTGTTGAAGCTTTCTTT
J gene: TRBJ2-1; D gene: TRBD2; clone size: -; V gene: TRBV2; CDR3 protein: CAITLAGTTYNEQFF; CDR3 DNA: TGTGCCATCACCTTAGCGGGAACCACCTACAATGAGCAGTTCTTC
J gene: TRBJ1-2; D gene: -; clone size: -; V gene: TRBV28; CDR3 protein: CASSLLQGDGYTF; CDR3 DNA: TGTGCCAGCAGCTTGCTACAGGGAGACGGCTACACCTTC
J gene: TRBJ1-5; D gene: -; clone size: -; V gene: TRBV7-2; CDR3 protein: CASSLKSGLGSNQPQHF; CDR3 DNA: TGTGCCAGCAGCTTAAAGAGCGGCCTTGGGAGCAATCAGCCCCAGCATTTT
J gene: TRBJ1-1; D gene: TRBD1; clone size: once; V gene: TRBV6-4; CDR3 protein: CASSEDRGLEAFF; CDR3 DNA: TGTGCCAGCAGTGAGGACAGGGGGCTTGAAGCTTTCTTT
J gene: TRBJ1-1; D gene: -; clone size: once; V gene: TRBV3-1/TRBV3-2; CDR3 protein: CASSQESSNTEAFF; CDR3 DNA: TGTGCCAGCAGCCAAGAATCAAGCAACACTGAAGCTTTCTTT
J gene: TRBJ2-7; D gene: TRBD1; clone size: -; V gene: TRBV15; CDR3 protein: CATSDRDRKYEQYF; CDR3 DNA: TGTGCCACCAGCGACCGGGACAGGAAATACGAGCAGTACTTC
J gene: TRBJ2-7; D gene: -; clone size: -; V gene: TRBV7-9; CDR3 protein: CASSFRGGTYEQYF; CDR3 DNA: TGTGCCAGCAGCTTTAGGGGCGGTACCTACGAGCAGTACTTC
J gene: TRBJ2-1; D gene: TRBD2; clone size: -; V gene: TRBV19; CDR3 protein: CASSSPTSGSAEQFF; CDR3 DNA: TGTGCCAGTAGTAGCCCGACTAGCGGGAGTGCTGAGCAGTTCTTC
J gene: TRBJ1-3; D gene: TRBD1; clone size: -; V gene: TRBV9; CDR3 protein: CASSASGTGFSF; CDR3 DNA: TGTGCCAGCAGCGCCTCTGGGACAGGGTTTTCTTTT
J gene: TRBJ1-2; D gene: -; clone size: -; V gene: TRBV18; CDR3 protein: CASSPPQFSYGYTF; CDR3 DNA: TGTGCCAGCTCACCACCGCAGTTTTCTTATGGCTACACCTTC
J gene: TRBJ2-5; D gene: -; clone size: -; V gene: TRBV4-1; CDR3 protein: CASRASPAQEGAQYF; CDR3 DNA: TGCGCCAGCAGAGCGTCACCGGCCCAAGAAGGGGCCCAGTACTTC
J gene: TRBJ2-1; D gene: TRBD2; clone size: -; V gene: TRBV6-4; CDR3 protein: CASSVLAGGGNEQFF; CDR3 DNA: TGTGCCAGCAGTGTCTTGGCGGGAGGGGGCAATGAGCAGTTCTTC
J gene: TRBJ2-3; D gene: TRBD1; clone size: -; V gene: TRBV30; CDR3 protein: CAWSTRTGDPTDTQYF; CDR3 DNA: TGTGCCTGGAGTACTCGGACAGGGGACCCCACAGATACGCAGTATTTT
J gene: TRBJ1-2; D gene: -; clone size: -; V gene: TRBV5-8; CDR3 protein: CASSKRDFSNYGYTF; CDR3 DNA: TGTGCCAGCAGCAAAAGGGACTTTTCTAACTATGGCTACACCTTC
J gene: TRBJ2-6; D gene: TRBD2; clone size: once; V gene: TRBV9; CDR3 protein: CASSVDGSGRAGANVLTF; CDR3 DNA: TGTGCCAGCAGCGTAGATGGTAGCGGGAGGGCTGGGGCCAACGTCCTGACTTTC
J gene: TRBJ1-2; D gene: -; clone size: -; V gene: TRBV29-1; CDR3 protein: CSVETASNYGYTF; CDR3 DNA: TGCAGCGTGGAGACGGCCTCTAACTATGGCTACACCTTC
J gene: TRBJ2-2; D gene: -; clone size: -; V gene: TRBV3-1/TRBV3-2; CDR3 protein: CASSQGEANTGELFF; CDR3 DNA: TGTGCCAGCAGCCAAGGGGAGGCGAACACCGGGGAGCTGTTTTTT
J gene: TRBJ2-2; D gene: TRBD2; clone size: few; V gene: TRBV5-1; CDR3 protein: CASSLPAGDTGELFF; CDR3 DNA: TGCGCCAGCAGCCTGCCGGCGGGAGACACCGGGGAGCTGTTTTTT
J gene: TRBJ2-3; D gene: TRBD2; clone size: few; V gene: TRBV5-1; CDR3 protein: CASSLLAGLTDTQYF; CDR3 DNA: TGCGCCAGCAGCTTGCTAGCGGGACTCACAGATACGCAGTATTTT
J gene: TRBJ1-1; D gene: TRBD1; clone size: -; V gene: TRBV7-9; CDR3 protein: CASSFRQGARTEAFF; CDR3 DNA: TGTGCCAGCAGCTTTCGACAGGGGGCGAGGACTGAAGCTTTCTTT
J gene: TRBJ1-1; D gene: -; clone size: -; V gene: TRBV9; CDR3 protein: CASSALPDSNTEAFF; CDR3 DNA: TGTGCCAGCAGCGCCTTACCAGATTCGAACACTGAAGCTTTCTTT
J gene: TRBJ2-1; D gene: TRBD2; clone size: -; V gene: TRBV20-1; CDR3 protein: CSASILTSGSPSSYNEQFF; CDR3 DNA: TGCAGTGCTAGTATCCTAACTAGCGGGAGTCCTAGCTCCTACAATGAGCAGTTCTTC
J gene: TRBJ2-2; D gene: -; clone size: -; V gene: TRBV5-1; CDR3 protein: CASSLVSASNTGELFF; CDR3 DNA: TGCGCCAGCAGCTTAGTTAGCGCCTCTAACACCGGGGAGCTGTTTTTT
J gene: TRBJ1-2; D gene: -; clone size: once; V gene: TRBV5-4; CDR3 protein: CASSEGGGRYGYTF; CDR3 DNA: TGTGCCAGCAGCGAGGGTGGAGGGCGCTATGGCTACACCTTC
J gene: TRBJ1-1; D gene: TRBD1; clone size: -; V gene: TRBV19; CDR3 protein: CASSAQRTGSGAFF; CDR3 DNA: TGTGCCAGTAGTGCCCAACGGACAGGGTCGGGAGCTTTCTTT
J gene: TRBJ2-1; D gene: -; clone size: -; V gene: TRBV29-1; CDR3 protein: CSVGTYNEQFF; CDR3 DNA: TGCAGCGTGGGGACTTATAATGAGCAGTTCTTC
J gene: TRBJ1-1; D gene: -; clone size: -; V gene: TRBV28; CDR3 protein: CASSLPVGRATEAFF; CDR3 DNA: TGTGCCAGCAGTTTGCCCGTCGGCAGGGCCACTGAAGCTTTCTTT
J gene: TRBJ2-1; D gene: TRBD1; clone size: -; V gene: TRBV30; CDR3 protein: CAWRGGVYNEQFF; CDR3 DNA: TGTGCCTGGAGAGGGGGCGTCTACAATGAGCAGTTCTTC
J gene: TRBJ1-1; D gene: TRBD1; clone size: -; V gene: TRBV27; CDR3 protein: CASSFGQGNTEAFF; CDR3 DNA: TGTGCCAGCAGTTTCGGACAGGGGAACACTGAAGCTTTCTTT